The 27 T cell receptor beta chains reported below all come from one sample, sequenced in a study of regulatory T cells in long-lasting Graves disease. Noted time point: persistent/refractory GD, antithyroid drugs over 5 years with positive TRAb. PBMCs were the source of the RNA used for TCR sequencing. To make TCR beta libraries, researchers used iRepertoire HTBI primers and Arm-PCR of CDR3 regions. TCRdb itself ran the multiplex PCR reads through MiXCR, one entry per CDR3 protein. The sample has under 450,000 distinct CDR3 sequences, less than 30% seen once; the top ten hold approximately 30%. The sample was peripheral blood mononuclear cells (PBMCs), taken when the disease was refractory, from a patient treated with antithyroid drugs. The receptors derive from a woman aged 40 to 50 with Graves disease.

In this sample, this clonotype turned up many times. The rearrangement joins TRBV2 to TRBJ1-5, with TRBD1 as a possible D gene (5 bases). With 4 bases removed from V and 0 bases from J, the gap between germline ends came to 13 bases. This CDR3 contains 16 residues. The germline V gene encodes CDR1 SNHLY and CDR2 FYNNEI. The CDR3 nucleotides are TGTGCCAGCAGTGGACAGCTAAGATATAGCAATCAGCCCCAGCATTTT. Translating it yields CASSGQLRYSNQPQHF.

This clonotype was counted only a few times. The CDR3 DNA follows: TGCGCCAGCAGCTTGGGGGGGGAGATCTATGGCTACACCTTC. Translating it yields CASSLGGEIYGYTF. The chain couples TRBV5-1 to TRBJ1-2; possible D gene TRBD1, 5 bases. The CDR3 totals 14 residues. Looked up from germline, CDR1 is SGHRS and CDR2 is YFSETQ. Trimming shortened V by 0 bases and J by 4 bases, and 10 bases separated the two germline ends.

V usage is TRBV7-9 and J usage is TRBJ2-3, with 16 bases fitting TRBD2. After removal of 6 bases from V and 5 bases from J, the junction contained 17 bases not matched to a gene. This CDR3 is built from 20 residues. Germline V gene data show CDR1 as SEHNR and CDR2 as FQNEAQ (reference sequence). For the CDR3, the DNA is TGTGCCAGCAGACCCCCGGGACTAGCGGGAGGGCAAGGGGTTGTAGATACGCAGTATTTT. Residues: CASRPPGLAGGQGVVDTQYF.

This chain joins TRBV20-1 and TRBJ1-4; TRBD1 is a possible D gene (5 bases). CDR1 and CDR2 (germline): DFQATT, SNEGSKA (reference sequence). V lost 3 bases and J 7 bases, leaving 12 bases between the germline ends. This CDR3 has 13 amino acids. DNA of the CDR3: TGCAGTGCTAGGCAGGGTATTCCTGAAAAACTGTTTTTT. Amino acids: CSARQGIPEKLFF.

The chain employs TRBV6-1 and TRBJ2-7; D is unresolved. V was pared by 9 bases and J by 2 bases, with 11 bases between. This CDR3 has 12 amino acids. The germline gives CDR1 MNHNS, CDR2 SASEGT. The CDR3 bases are TGTGCCAGGGTCGGAAATACCTACGAGCAGTACTTC. Its protein is CARVGNTYEQYF.

This clonotype came up many times. The chain is built from TRBV28 and TRBJ1-1; the D is unclear. The CDR3 is made up of 12 amino acids. Trimming cost V 8 bases and J 4 bases, with 11 bases left between them. Germline V gives CDR1 MDHEN, CDR2 SYDVKM. The CDR3 reads CASGIFATEAFF. CDR3 sequence (DNA): TGTGCCAGCGGCATCTTTGCCACTGAAGCTTTCTTT. Drawing the rest from reference TRBV28 and TRBJ1-1, the complete variable domain is DVKVTQSSRYLVKRTGEKVFLECVQDMDHENMFWYRQDPGLGLRLIYFSYDVKMKEKGDIPEGYSVSREKKERFSLILESASTNQTSMYLCASGIFATEAFFGQGTRLTVV.

The gene calls are TRBV5-1 and TRBJ2-5; no clear D. Trimming removed 1 base from V and 4 bases from J, with 14 bases in between. Germline values: CDR1 SGHRS, CDR2 YFSETQ. The CDR3 totals 15 residues. The CDR3, as DNA: TGCGCCAGCAGCTTGAGGACGGGTGGCGGAGAGACCCAGTACTTC. It is translated as CASSLRTGGGETQYF.

To note about this clonotype: This may stem from a read error, because a much larger clone lies one nucleotide away. The chain employs TRBV11-1 and TRBJ2-5; no clear D gene. The CDR3 is 14 residues long. Germline lookup yields CDR1 SGHAT and CDR2 FQDESV (reference sequence). CDR3 in amino acids: CTSSLLRFQETQYF. In nucleotides, the CDR3 is TGTACCAGCAGCTTACTGCGCTTTCAAGAGACCCAGTACTTC.

The chain has TRBV20-1 and TRBJ2-3; 9 bases fit TRBD1. CDR1 and CDR2 from the germline V gene are DFQATT and SNEGSKA (reference sequence). The CDR3 consists of 15 residues. After removal of 6 bases from V and 7 bases from J, the junction contained 14 bases not matched to a gene. The CDR3 here is CSALGFRDRAYTQYF. CDR3 coding DNA: TGCAGTGCCCTTGGTTTCCGGGACAGGGCGTATACGCAGTATTTT.

The sample holds many counts of this clonotype. The chain is built from TRBV25-1 and TRBJ2-7; no clear D gene. The germline CDR1 and CDR2 sequences are MGHDK and SYGVNS. V lost 0 bases, J lost 2 bases, and 8 bases lay in between. There are 14 residues in the CDR3. The CDR3 spells CASSEYQAPYEQYF. DNA of the CDR3: TGTGCCAGCAGTGAATATCAGGCCCCCTACGAGCAGTACTTC.

In its sample, this clonotype was seen a few times. The chain carries TRBV7-2 and TRBJ1-5, with D uncertain. Trimming cost V 4 bases and J 2 bases, with 18 bases left between them. The germline gives CDR1 SGHTA, CDR2 FQGNSA. This CDR3 has 17 amino acids. The CDR3 DNA sequence: TGTGCCAGCAGCTCTTGGCCCCGGGGTCCGGGCAATCAGCCCCAGCATTTT. Translated: CASSSWPRGPGNQPQHF.

This clonotype occurred a few times. The chain has TRBV7-8 and TRBJ1-4; D gene ambiguous. Germline V lookup: CDR1 SGHVS, CDR2 FQNEAQ. The CDR3 is 16 amino acids. Trimming removed 0 bases from V and 8 bases from J, with 16 bases in between. This chain's CDR3 is CASSLALSYYREKLFF. The CDR3 DNA reads TGTGCCAGCAGCTTAGCGCTGTCTTACTATAGGGAAAAACTGTTTTTT. Variable domain in full (rest from reference TRBV7-8 and TRBJ1-4): GAGVSQSPRYKVAKRGQDVALRCDPISGHVSLFWYQQALGQGPEFLTYFQNEAQLDKSGLPSDRFFAERPEGSVSTLKIQRTQQEDSAVYLCASSLALSYYREKLFFGSGTQLSVL.

This clonotype was observed a few times. This chain links TRBV19 with TRBJ2-7, with D tentatively TRBD1 or TRBD2 (5 bases each). This CDR3 has 13 amino acids. V was clipped by 5 bases and J by 2 bases, with 10 bases between them. Germline V gene sequence: CDR1 LNHDA, CDR2 SQIVND (reference sequence). As DNA, the CDR3 is TGTGCCAGTAGTCGGGACCCCCCCTACGAGCAGTACTTC. This gives the protein CASSRDPPYEQYF.

The gene calls are TRBV28 and TRBJ2-3; TRBD2 aligns across 11 bases. The CDR3 extends over 18 amino acids. Germline V lookup: CDR1 MDHEN, CDR2 SYDVKM. V lost 5 bases, J lost 6 bases, and 16 bases stayed unmatched. The CDR3 DNA is TGTGCCAGCAGTCCTAGGACTAGCGGGCAGCCCAGATCGGATACGCAGTATTTT. Translated: CASSPRTSGQPRSDTQYF.

Of note for this clonotype: Just one base apart from a much larger clone, this may be a read error. The chain recombines TRBV6-1 with TRBJ1-5; D perhaps matches TRBD1 (6 bases). This CDR3 is 16 amino acids long. V was cut by 6 bases and J by 6 bases, with 21 bases left in between. Germline assignment: CDR1 MNHNS and CDR2 SASEGT. The CDR3 nucleotides read TGTGCCAGCAGACCTAGGGGGAGGCGCCCAGGTCAGCCCCAGCATTTT. Translating gives CASRPRGRRPGQPQHF.

The chain combines TRBV12-3 or TRBV12-4 with TRBJ2-1, with D maybe TRBD1 (6 bases). V gave up 5 bases and J gave up 2 bases, with 13 bases separating them. This CDR3 is built from 15 residues. CDR3 DNA sequence: TGTGCCAGCAGTCGGACTGGGGGCCCCTACAATGAGCAGTTCTTC. Its protein is CASSRTGGPYNEQFF.

The V and J genes are TRBV5-1 and TRBJ2-7, with D perhaps given as TRBD1 or TRBD2 (5 bases each). The length of the CDR3 is 13 residues. From germline, CDR1 is SGHRS and CDR2 YFSETQ. Trimming left V 0 bases short and J 3 bases short, with 7 bases between. The CDR3 loop is CASSLGGIYEQYF. In nucleotides, the CDR3 is TGCGCCAGCAGCTTGGGGGGGATCTACGAGCAGTACTTC.

This clonotype was counted between two and nine times. The rearrangement joins TRBV9 to TRBJ1-2; no clear D. Germline V lookup: CDR1 SGDLS, CDR2 YYNGEE. This CDR3 comprises 12 residues. V lost 4 bases and J 5 bases, leaving 9 bases between the germline ends. Here the CDR3 reads CASSPGKYGYTF. DNA of the CDR3: TGTGCCAGCAGCCCCGGTAAATATGGCTACACCTTC.

This clonotype was seen many times. The gene calls are TRBV10-3 and TRBJ2-7, with D possibly TRBD1 on 6 matching bases. CDR1 and CDR2 (germline): ENHRY, SYGVKD. This CDR3 region has 15 residues. V shed 4 bases and J shed 4 bases, with 17 bases lying between them. The CDR3 here is CAISAGDRLVYEQYF. In nucleotides, the CDR3 is TGTGCCATCAGTGCCGGAGACAGGCTAGTTTACGAGCAGTACTTC.

Turning to this clonotype: This may come from a read error, since a much larger clone is one base off. The J gene is TRBJ1-1, the V gene TRBV2; D is unclear. CDR1 is SNHLY, CDR2 FYNNEI, per germline. Trimming left V 5 bases short and J 7 bases short, with 17 bases between. CDR3 size: 14 residues. CDR3 DNA: TGTGCCAGCAGTTACCCGATAGGGTTGGGTGAAGCTTTCTTT. Its translation: CASSYPIGLGEAFF.

This clonotype showed up just a few times. The J gene is TRBJ2-7, the V gene TRBV20-1; no definite D call. V lost 6 bases, J lost 2 bases, and 11 bases lay in between. Germline loops: CDR1 DFQATT, CDR2 SNEGSKA (reference sequence). The CDR3 runs to 12 residues. CDR3 DNA: TGCAGTGCCGAAGACGGAACCTACGAGCAGTACTTC. As protein: CSAEDGTYEQYF.

With respect to this clonotype: A clone one base away is much larger, so this may be a read error. The V call is TRBV11-2, the J call TRBJ2-7; no firm D call. CDR3 length: 13 residues. Per germline, CDR1 SGHAT and CDR2 FQNNGV. Here the CDR3 reads CVSSLITVTEQYF. In nucleotides, the CDR3 is TGTGTCAGCAGCTTAATCACAGTCACCGAGCAGTACTTC.

A word on this clonotype: It may be a read error: a sequence one base away is much more abundant. This is likely a read error, given that the CDR3 carries no conserved phenylalanine or tryptophan at its end. V and J are TRBV28 and TRBJ2-7, with D unresolved. The germline V and J ends were trimmed by 2 bases and 3 bases, with 8 bases remaining between them. The CDR3 has 13 amino acids. Germline V lookup: CDR1 MDHEN, CDR2 SYDVKM. The DNA for the CDR3 is TGTGCCAGCAGTTTACTTAGATACTACGAGCAGTACCTC. It is translated as CASSLLRYYEQYL.

This chain links TRBV7-9 with TRBJ2-7, with 8 positions matching TRBD1. The CDR3 is 16 residues long. J was trimmed by 2 bases and V by 4 bases; bases with no gene match: 10. CDR1 and CDR2 from the germline V gene are SEHNR and FQNEAQ (reference sequence). DNA for the CDR3: TGTGCCAGCAGCTCCTTCTCCGGGACAGGCGCCTACGAGCAGTACTTC. It yields the protein CASSSFSGTGAYEQYF.

The chain uses TRBV20-1 and TRBJ2-7, with D perhaps TRBD1 (5 bases). Trimming cost V 0 bases and J 0 bases, with 6 bases left between them. The CDR3 is made up of 13 amino acids. CDR1 is DFQATT and CDR2 is SNEGSKA in the germline V gene (reference sequence). This chain's CDR3 is CSARETVSYEQYF. In DNA, the CDR3 is TGCAGTGCTAGAGAGACAGTCTCCTACGAGCAGTACTTC.

This chain connects TRBV20-1 to TRBJ1-5; TRBD1 is a possible D gene (6 bases). Germline V gives CDR1 DFQATT, CDR2 SNEGSKA (reference sequence). This CDR3 is 16 amino acids long. The ends were cut back, 0 bases at V and 2 bases at J, with 14 bases in the middle. The CDR3 region is CSARDRDRLGNQPQHF. For the CDR3, the DNA is TGCAGTGCTAGAGATAGAGACAGGTTGGGCAATCAGCCCCAGCATTTT.

This clonotype was recorded at least ten times. The chain combines TRBV28 with TRBJ2-7; perhaps TRBD1 as D (6 bases). The CDR3 length is 15 residues. Deletions cut 6 bases from V and 0 bases from J, with 15 bases between. The germline CDR1 and CDR2 sequences are MDHEN and SYDVKM. CDR3: CASRTDRTSSYEQYF. The CDR3 region has the DNA TGTGCCAGCAGAACCGACAGGACGAGCTCCTACGAGCAGTACTTC.